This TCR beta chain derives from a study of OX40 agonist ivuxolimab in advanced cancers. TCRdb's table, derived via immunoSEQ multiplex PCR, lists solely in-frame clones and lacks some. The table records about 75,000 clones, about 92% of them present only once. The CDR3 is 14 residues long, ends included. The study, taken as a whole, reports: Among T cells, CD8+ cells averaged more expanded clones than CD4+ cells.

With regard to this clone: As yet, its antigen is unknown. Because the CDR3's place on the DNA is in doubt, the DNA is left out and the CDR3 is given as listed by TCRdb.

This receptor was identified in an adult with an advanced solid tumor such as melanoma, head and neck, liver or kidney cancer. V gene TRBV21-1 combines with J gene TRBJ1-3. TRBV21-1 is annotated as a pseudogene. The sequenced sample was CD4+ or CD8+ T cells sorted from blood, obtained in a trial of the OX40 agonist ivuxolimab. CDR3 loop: CASSKVGEGNTIYF.